Below are 16 T cell receptor beta chains sequenced from a single sample in a study of T cells expressing NK-cell markers. TCRdb reprocessed the 5' RACE reads and reports one entry per CDR3 protein, with no DNA. In total, the table holds roughly 300,000 distinct CDR3 sequences. The sequencing sample was made of blood T cells: a sorted CD56 or NKG2C T cell subset, CD4+ or CD8+ T cells, or bulk PBMC T cells (not recorded which). These receptors were collected from a woman aged 18 to 75 in good health.

The V gene is TRBV20-1, the J gene TRBJ2-3; TCRdb returns TRBD2, unconfirmable since there is no DNA. Germline V gene data show CDR1 as DFQATT and CDR2 as SNEGSKA (reference sequence). The CDR3 runs 19 residues. CDR3 in amino acids: CSARGGSGRAPSVIDTQYF.

The rearrangement uses TRBV24-1 and TRBJ2-3; TCRdb returns TRBD1, unconfirmable since there is no DNA. This CDR3 has 15 amino acids. Germline-derived CDR1 and CDR2 are KGHDR and SFDVKD. The chain's CDR3 is CATSDRAGVTDTQYF.

The genes are TRBV3-1 and TRBJ1-5. This CDR3 has 18 residues. Germline CDR1 is LGHDT and CDR2 is YNNKEL (reference sequence). CDR3 sequence: CASPPEGFIARGNQPQHF.

This chain uses TRBV19 with TRBJ1-2. CDR1 and CDR2 from the germline V gene are LNHDA and SQIVND (reference sequence). CDR3 length equals 11 residues. The CDR3 here is CASSQIYGYTF. Together with reference TRBV19 and TRBJ1-2, the CDR3 gives the full variable domain: DGGITQSPKYLFRKEGQNVTLSCEQNLNHDAMYWYRQDPGQGLRLIYYSQIVNDFQKGDIAEGYSVSREKKESFPLTVTSAQKNPTAFYLCASSQIYGYTFGSGTRLTVV.

The V and J genes are TRBV12-3 or TRBV12-4 and TRBJ1-5; TCRdb picks TRBD1, but there is no DNA to check that call. This CDR3 spans 15 amino acids. CDR3 protein: CASTNEQGGFQPQHF.

The chain employs TRBV5-1 and TRBJ2-5; the D call of TRBD1 rests on TCRdb alone, since no DNA is present to check it. Germline V gene lookup returns CDR1 SGHRS and CDR2 YFSETQ. The CDR3 loop spans 15 amino acids. The CDR3 sequence: CASSLGQTGQETQYF.

The chain employs TRBV29-1 and TRBJ2-5; TCRdb outputs TRBD2, but without DNA this stays unchecked. The CDR3 totals 12 residues. The germline CDR1 and CDR2 sequences are SQVTM and ANQGSEA. CDR3 amino acids: CSVKLAGGTQYF.

The V call is TRBV25-1, the J call TRBJ2-7; lacking DNA, the TRBD1 call made by TCRdb goes unchecked. Germline CDR1 is MGHDK and CDR2 is SYGVNS. This CDR3 region has 15 residues. CDR3 sequence reads: CASSEKTGITYEQYF.

The chain employs TRBV20-1 and TRBJ1-5; TCRdb picks TRBD1, but there is no DNA to check that call. This CDR3 is built from 13 residues. CDR1 DFQATT and CDR2 SNEGSKA come from the germline V gene (reference sequence). The CDR3 sequence is CSASRPGNQPQHF.

The V call is TRBV21-1, the J call TRBJ1-1. TRBV21-1 is an annotated pseudogene. The CDR3 runs 19 residues. The CDR3 sequence: CASSKLPAGTGPECTEAFF.

V gene TRBV11-2 combines with J gene TRBJ2-2. This CDR3 contains 13 residues. Germline V gene sequence: CDR1 SGHAT, CDR2 FQNNGV. This CDR3 reads CASSSMRNRELFF.

The chain joins TRBV7-2 to TRBJ2-7; the TCRdb call, TRBD2, lacks DNA for checking. The CDR3 loop spans 16 amino acids. Germline V lookup: CDR1 SGHTA, CDR2 FQGNSA. The CDR3 sequence: CASSLVPGLLSYEQYF. Combining the CDR3 with reference TRBV7-2 and TRBJ2-7 gives the whole variable domain GAGVSQSPSNKVTEKGKDVELRCDPISGHTALYWYRQSLGQGLEFLIYFQGNSAPDKSGLPSDRFSAERTGGSVSTLTIQRTQQEDSAVYLCASSLVPGLLSYEQYFGPGTRLTVT.

The chain carries TRBV5-5 and TRBJ2-3; the D call of TRBD2 rests on TCRdb alone, since no DNA is present to check it. There are 14 residues in the CDR3. Per the germline V gene, CDR1 is SGHKS and CDR2 is YYEKEE (reference sequence). CDR3 protein: CASSLEPSSEAQYF. The full variable domain, completed using reference TRBV5-5 and TRBJ2-3, is DAGVTQSPTHLIKTRGQQVTLRCSPISGHKSVSWYQQVLGQGPQFIFQYYEKEERGRGNFPDRFSARQFPNYSSELNVNALLLGDSALYLCASSLEPSSEAQYFGPGTRLTVL.

The chain employs TRBV7-2 and TRBJ2-2; TCRdb calls TRBD2, which cannot be checked without DNA. The CDR3 extends over 15 amino acids. Germline values: CDR1 SGHTA, CDR2 FQGNSA. The chain's CDR3 is CASSWAGGDTGELFF. Looking up the rest from reference TRBV7-2 and TRBJ2-2 gives the full variable domain: GAGVSQSPSNKVTEKGKDVELRCDPISGHTALYWYRQSLGQGLEFLIYFQGNSAPDKSGLPSDRFSAERTGGSVSTLTIQRTQQEDSAVYLCASSWAGGDTGELFFGEGSRLTVL.

The V gene is TRBV20-1, the J gene TRBJ1-2; there is no DNA to check the TCRdb D call of TRBD1. Germline-derived CDR1 and CDR2 are DFQATT and SNEGSKA (reference sequence). CDR3 length: 12 amino acids. This CDR3 is CSTSDRTYGYTF.

This chain links TRBV5-8 with TRBJ1-4. Germline loops: CDR1 SGHTS, CDR2 YDEGEE. The CDR3 has 13 residues. CDR3 loop: CASSFGQWEKLFF.